This T cell receptor (beta chain) was obtained from a study of T-cell reconstitution after alpha-beta-depleted transplantation in children. On this clonotype: Its antigen remains unidentified.

The germline CDR1 and CDR2 sequences are MNHNS and SASEGT. This CDR3 has 16 amino acids. J gave up 7 bases and V 5 bases, and 12 bases lay outside the gene matches. Study outcomes and limitations: T cells produced anew were the main source of T-cell counts and diversity one year after transplant. High day-60 TCRbeta diversity in some patients came from surviving recipient T cells and thymic progenitors. The study reportedly traced alpha-beta T cells about two months after transplant to several hundred expanded graft clones.

A library of TCRbeta sequences, prepared with unique molecular identifiers, was generated. TCRdb re-derived calls from the PCR reads in MiXCR, one entry per CDR3 protein. The profile shows around 300,000 distinct CDR3 sequences, less than 9.5% of them singletons. The gene calls are TRBV6-1 and TRBJ2-1; TRBD2 matches 9 bases. The TCR was taken from a female patient aged 2 to 10 who had a stem cell transplant for Fanconi anemia, so the T cells may come from the graft donor. The starting material was peripheral blood, obtained 360 days after TCRalphabeta/CD19-depleted stem cell transplant. The CDR3: CASSPRTSAGWNEQFF. The CDR3 coding sequence is TGTGCCAGCAGTCCGCGGACTAGCGCGGGTTGGAATGAGCAGTTCTTC.